Shown below are 9 T cell receptor beta chains from a single sample sequenced in a study of cytomegalovirus exposure and HLA in healthy donors (dated by TCRdb to the late 2010s). Libraries came from the immunoSEQ multiplex PCR assay. For the multiplex PCR, a mixture combining 60 forward primers for TCR Vbeta segments and 13 reverse primers for TCR Jbeta segments was used. TCRdb mirrors the immuneACCESS table, restricted to in-frame sequences. Some clones are absent from its copies; in checked studies, under half trace to an unresolved V gene, and the reason for the others is unknown. The sample table contains about 92,000 clones; only one count was recorded for approximately 71% of them. Together, the top ten hold 16% of the sample. What was sequenced was PBMCs. The receptors shown here come from a woman in her late teens or twenties in good health and CMV-seropositive.

The J gene is TRBJ2-1, the V gene TRBV10-3; possibly TRBD1 for D (6 bases). CDR3 size: 14 residues. The germline CDR1 and CDR2 sequences are ENHRY and SYGVKD. V was trimmed by 6 bases and J by 5 bases, leaving 14 bases between them. CDR3 DNA sequence: TGTGCCATCAGCCGACAGGAACGCAACAATGAGCAGTTCTTC. It is translated as CAISRQERNNEQFF.

The chain is built from TRBV19 and TRBJ1-3; D ambiguous. CDR1 is LNHDA, CDR2 SQIVND, per germline (reference sequence). V was trimmed by 4 bases and J by 0 bases, leaving 13 bases between them. The CDR3 runs 16 residues. CDR3 coding DNA: TGTGCCAGTAGTAGGGCGTCGAAGAGCTCTGGAAACACCATATATTTT. It encodes CASSRASKSSGNTIYF. Combining the CDR3 with reference TRBV19 and TRBJ1-3 gives the whole variable domain DGGITQSPKYLFRKEGQNVTLSCEQNLNHDAMYWYRQDPGQGLRLIYYSQIVNDFQKGDIAEGYSVSREKKESFPLTVTSAQKNPTAFYLCASSRASKSSGNTIYFGEGSWLTVV.

The chain employs TRBV5-1 and TRBJ1-2, with D possibly matching TRBD1 (6 bases). CDR1 and CDR2 (germline): SGHRS, YFSETQ. This CDR3 contains 15 residues. With 0 bases removed from V and 0 bases from J, the gap between germline ends came to 9 bases. The CDR3: CASSLAGDTNYGYTF. The CDR3 region has the DNA TGCGCCAGCAGCTTGGCCGGGGACACTAACTATGGCTACACCTTC.

This chain uses TRBV6-6 with TRBJ2-7, with 7 bases that match TRBD1. Germline values: CDR1 MNHNY, CDR2 SVGAGI (reference sequence). This CDR3 contains 16 residues. The V gene end was trimmed by 6 bases and the J gene end by 4 bases; junction bases not matched to a gene: 15. The chain's CDR3 is CASSISGTVTWYEQYF. The DNA of the CDR3 is TGTGCCAGCAGCATTTCCGGGACAGTGACATGGTACGAGCAGTACTTC.

V gene TRBV7-2 combines with J gene TRBJ1-5; perhaps TRBD1 as D (5 bases). V lost 2 bases, J lost 4 bases, and 12 bases lay in between. The CDR3 length is 15 residues. CDR1 is SGHTA, CDR2 FQGNSA, per germline. CDR3 sequence reads: CASSLQLGGNQPQHF. DNA for the CDR3: TGTGCCAGCAGCTTACAATTGGGGGGGAATCAGCCCCAGCATTTT.

V gene TRBV5-1 combines with J gene TRBJ2-1; 14 bases are a match to TRBD2. From germline, CDR1 is SGHRS and CDR2 YFSETQ. The CDR3 is 19 residues long. The trim removed 1 base at V and 0 bases at J, leaving 6 bases unmatched. The CDR3 DNA reads TGCGCCAGCAGCTTGAGGAGTGGACTAGCGGGGGGCTCCTACAATGAGCAGTTCTTC. Translating it yields CASSLRSGLAGGSYNEQFF.

This clone has a handful of counts. The V and J genes are TRBV25-1 and TRBJ1-6; TRBD1 aligns across 7 bases. This CDR3 comprises 14 residues. Germline CDR1 MGHDK, CDR2 SYGVNS. The V and J ends lost 1 base and 9 bases, in that order; junction bases with no gene match: 3. CDR3 sequence (DNA): TGTGCCAGCAGTGAATTCGACAGGGCTTCACCCCTCCACTTT. Its protein product is CASSEFDRASPLHF.

The chain couples TRBV5-1 to TRBJ1-1; D is unclear. Trimming left V 0 bases short and J 1 base short, with 7 bases between. The CDR3 is made up of 14 amino acids. The germline CDR1 and CDR2 sequences are SGHRS and YFSETQ. The CDR3 sequence: CASSLGAPNTEAFF. The CDR3 coding sequence is TGCGCCAGCAGCTTGGGGGCCCCGAACACTGAAGCTTTCTTT.

The chain joins TRBV2 to TRBJ2-2; the D is unclear. The CDR3 runs to 12 residues. Per the germline V gene, CDR1 is SNHLY and CDR2 is FYNNEI. V was shortened by 5 bases and J by 3 bases, with 4 bases between the two germline ends. The CDR3 region has the DNA TGTGCCAGCAGTTCAGACACCGGGGAGCTGTTTTTT. It specifies CASSSDTGELFF.